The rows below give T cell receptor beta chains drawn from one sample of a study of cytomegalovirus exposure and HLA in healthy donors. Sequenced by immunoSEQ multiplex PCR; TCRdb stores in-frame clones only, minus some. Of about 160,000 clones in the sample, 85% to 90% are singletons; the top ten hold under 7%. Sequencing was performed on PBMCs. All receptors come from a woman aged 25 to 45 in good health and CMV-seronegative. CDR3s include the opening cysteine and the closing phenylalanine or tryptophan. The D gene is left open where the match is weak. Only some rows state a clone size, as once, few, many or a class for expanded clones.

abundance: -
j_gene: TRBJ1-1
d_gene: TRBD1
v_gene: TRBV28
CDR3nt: TGTGCCACTAGGACAGGGGCCACTGAAGCTTTCTTT
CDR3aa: CATRTGATEAFF

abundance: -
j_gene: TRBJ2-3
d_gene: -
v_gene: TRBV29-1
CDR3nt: TGCAGCGTAGAAGCTGGGCGGGGTGGAGATACGCAGTATTTT
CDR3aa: CSVEAGRGGDTQYF

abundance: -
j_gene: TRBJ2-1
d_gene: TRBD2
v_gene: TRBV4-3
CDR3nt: TGCGCCAGCAGCCAAGTTGAGGGACTAGCGGCACTTTTTCGGGGGGGCAATGAGCAGTTCTTC
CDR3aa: CASSQVEGLAALFRGGNEQFF

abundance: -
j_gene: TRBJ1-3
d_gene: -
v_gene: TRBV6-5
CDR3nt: TGTGCCAGCAGTCAAGACAGCTCTGGAAACACCATATATTTT
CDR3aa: CASSQDSSGNTIYF

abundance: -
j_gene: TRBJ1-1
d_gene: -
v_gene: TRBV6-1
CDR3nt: TGTGCCAGCAGTGAAGGGGGGGGGATGAACACTGAAGCTTTCTTT
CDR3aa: CASSEGGGMNTEAFF

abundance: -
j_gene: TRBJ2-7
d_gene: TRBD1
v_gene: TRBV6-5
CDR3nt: TGTGCCAGCAGCCGAAGGACAGGGGTCAACGAGCAGTACTTC
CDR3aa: CASSRRTGVNEQYF

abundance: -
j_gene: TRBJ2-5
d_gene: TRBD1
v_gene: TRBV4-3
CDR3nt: TGCGCCAGCAGCCAAGAGACAGGGGTTTGGGCAGAGACCCAGTACTTC
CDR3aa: CASSQETGVWAETQYF

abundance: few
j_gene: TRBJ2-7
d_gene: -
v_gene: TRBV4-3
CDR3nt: TGCGCCAGCAGCCAAGATTCGGGGAACGAGCAGTACTTC
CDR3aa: CASSQDSGNEQYF

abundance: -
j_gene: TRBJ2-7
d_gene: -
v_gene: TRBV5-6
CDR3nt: TGTGCCAGCAGCTTGCAGTGGGCGAACTCCTACGAGCAGTACTTC
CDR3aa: CASSLQWANSYEQYF

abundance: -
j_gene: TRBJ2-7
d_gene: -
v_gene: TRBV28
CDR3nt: TGTGCCAGCAGTTTGATCGGCGAGCAGTACTTC
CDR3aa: CASSLIGEQYF

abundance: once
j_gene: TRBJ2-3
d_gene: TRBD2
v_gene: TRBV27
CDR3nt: TGTGCCAGCAGTTACACTAGCGGGAGCACAGATACGCAGTATTTT
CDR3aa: CASSYTSGSTDTQYF

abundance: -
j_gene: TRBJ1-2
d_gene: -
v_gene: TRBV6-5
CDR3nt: TGTGCCAGCAGTTACGGGGGACACAGCTATGGCTACACCTTC
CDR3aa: CASSYGGHSYGYTF